This entry concerns a single T cell receptor beta chain. What it recognizes is unknown. The ends lost 10 bases at V and 0 bases at J; junction bases unmatched: 13. The germline V gene encodes CDR1 SGHTS and CDR2 YDEGEE. The CDR3 contains 17 residues. This record comes from a study of cytomegalovirus exposure and HLA in healthy donors. Study-level points and caveats: Reported results showed that the classifier diagnosed cytomegalovirus status with high specificity and sensitivity. Many donors shared some public TCRs, even though most TCR sequences were rare.

Clones were read by immunoSEQ multiplex PCR, and TCRdb kept only the in-frame ones, dropping some. The data hold roughly 150,000 clones, with approximately 90% observed a single time. The study drew the donors from its approximately 110-subject validation cohort, separate from the roughly 700-subject first cohort. The J gene is TRBJ2-3, the V gene TRBV5-8, with 11 positions matching TRBD2. This clonotype was obtained from a man between 18 and 35 years old in good health and CMV-seronegative. The sample was PBMCs. The CDR3 DNA follows: TGTGCCGGGGGGGGACTAGCGGCGAGTACCAGCACAGATACGCAGTATTTT. Its protein product is CAGGGLAASTSTDTQYF.